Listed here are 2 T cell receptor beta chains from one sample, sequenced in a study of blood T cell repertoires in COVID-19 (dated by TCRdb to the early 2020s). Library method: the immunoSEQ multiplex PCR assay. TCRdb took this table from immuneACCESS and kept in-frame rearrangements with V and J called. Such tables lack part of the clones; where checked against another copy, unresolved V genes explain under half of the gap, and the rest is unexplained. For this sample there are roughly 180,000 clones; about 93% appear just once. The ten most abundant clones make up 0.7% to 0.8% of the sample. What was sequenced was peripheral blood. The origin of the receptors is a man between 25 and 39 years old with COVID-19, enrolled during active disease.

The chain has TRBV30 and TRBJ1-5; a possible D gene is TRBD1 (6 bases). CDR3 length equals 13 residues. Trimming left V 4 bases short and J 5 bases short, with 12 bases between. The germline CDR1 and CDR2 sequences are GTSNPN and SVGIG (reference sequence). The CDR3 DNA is TGTGCCTGGAATTCAGGGGCGGATCAGCCCCAGCATTTT. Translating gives CAWNSGADQPQHF.

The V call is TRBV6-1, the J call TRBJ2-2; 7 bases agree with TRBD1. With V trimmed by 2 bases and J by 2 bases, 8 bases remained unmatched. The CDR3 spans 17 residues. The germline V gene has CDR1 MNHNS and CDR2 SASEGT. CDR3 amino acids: CASSESGTALNTGELFF. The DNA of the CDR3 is TGTGCCAGCAGTGAATCGGGGACAGCCCTCAACACCGGGGAGCTGTTTTTT.